This T cell receptor (beta chain) was sequenced for a study of cytomegalovirus exposure and HLA in healthy donors. Study-wide context: The approximately 120 validation repertoires and the approximately 630 first-cohort repertoires shared a platform, a later analysis reported.

This clone was observed a handful of times. Its antigen remains unidentified. The study's findings and limits: Most TCR sequences were rare, but some public TCRs occurred in many donors. Clusters of TCRs from the first cohort tended to co-occur in the 95 to 150 validation repertoires (as a later analysis found).

V dropped 4 bases and J dropped 5 bases, with 17 bases sitting between them. CDR3 length equals 14 residues. In germline, CDR1 is GTSNPN, CDR2 SVGIG (reference sequence). The method was immunoSEQ multiplex PCR; TCRdb's version includes in-frame clones alone and lacks a portion of them. The table shows roughly 330,000 clones, with roughly 87% occurring only once. The chain combines TRBV30 with TRBJ1-1, with a weak D call TRBD1 (6 bases). The clonotype was recovered from a woman aged 25-40 years in good health and CMV-seropositive. Sequenced material: PBMCs. The CDR3 DNA sequence: TGTGCCTGGAAGGCTTTTCCAGGGGAGACTGAAGCTTTCTTT. Its protein is CAWKAFPGETEAFF.